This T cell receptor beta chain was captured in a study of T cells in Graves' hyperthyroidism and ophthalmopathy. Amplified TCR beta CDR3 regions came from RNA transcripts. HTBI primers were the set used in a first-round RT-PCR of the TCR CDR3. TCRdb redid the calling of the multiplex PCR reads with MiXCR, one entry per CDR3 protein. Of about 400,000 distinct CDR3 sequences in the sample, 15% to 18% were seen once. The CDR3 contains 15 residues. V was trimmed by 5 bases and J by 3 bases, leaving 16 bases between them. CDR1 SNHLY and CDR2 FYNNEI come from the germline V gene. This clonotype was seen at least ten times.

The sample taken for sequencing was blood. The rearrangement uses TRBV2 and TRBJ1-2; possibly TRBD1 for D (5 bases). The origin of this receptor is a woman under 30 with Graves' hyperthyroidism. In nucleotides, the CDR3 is TGTGCCAGCAGTTCCCCCGGGGGGATTCACTATGGCTACACCTTC. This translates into CASSSPGGIHYGYTF.